This entry lists 31 T cell receptor beta chains sequenced from one sample in a study of a mutant IDH1 vaccine in newly diagnosed glioma. Measured with immunoSEQ multiplex PCR; TCRdb has only the in-frame clones, and not every one. The sample lists fewer than 70,000 clones, under 85% seen once, with 3.6% in the top ten. The time point was: week 11, during vaccination. A single vaccine dose contained 300 ug of mutant IDH1 20-mer peptide, and topical imiquimod was used with it. For these receptors, no antigen is known. The material was PBMCs, obtained from a glioma patient whose treatment included an IDH1 peptide vaccine. The receptors originated from a man aged 25-45 years with glioma.

The V and J genes are TRBV7-7 and TRBJ2-3; either TRBD1 or TRBD2 may fit D (5 bases each). V was shortened by 5 bases and J by 5 bases, with 14 bases between the two germline ends. This CDR3 spans 14 amino acids. In germline, CDR1 is SSHAT, CDR2 FNYEAQ (reference sequence). In DNA, the CDR3 is TGTGCCAGCAGCCCGGGACCCCGGGAAGATACGCAGTATTTT. Translation gives CASSPGPREDTQYF.

This chain uses TRBV11-1 with TRBJ1-1, with a weak D call TRBD1 (5 bases). V dropped 3 bases and J dropped 2 bases, with 10 bases sitting between them. Germline CDR1 reads SGHAT; CDR2 reads FQDESV (reference sequence). The CDR3 runs 14 residues. CDR3 in DNA: TGTGCCAGCAGCTTGGCGGGGGAAAACACTGAAGCTTTCTTT. This gives the protein CASSLAGENTEAFF.

This rearrangement joins TRBV20-1 to TRBJ2-7, with D possibly being TRBD2 (5 bases). Germline V gene sequence: CDR1 DFQATT, CDR2 SNEGSKA (reference sequence). This CDR3 has 11 amino acids. V lost 6 bases, J lost 2 bases, and 8 bases lay in between. CDR3 nucleotides: TGCAGTGCCCCGAGGGCCTACGAGCAGTACTTC. Its protein is CSAPRAYEQYF.

The J gene is TRBJ1-3, the V gene TRBV7-6; D may be TRBD1 (6 bases). Per the germline V gene, CDR1 is SGHVS and CDR2 is FNYEAQ. Trimming took off 4 bases at V and 2 bases at J, with 12 bases between the two ends. This CDR3 comprises 15 residues. The CDR3 DNA sequence: TGTGCCAGCAGCTCGGGGGCTGGGGCTGGAAACACCATATATTTT. Protein product: CASSSGAGAGNTIYF.

A single count supports this clone. V gene TRBV6-1 combines with J gene TRBJ2-3, with 14 positions matching TRBD2. The germline gives CDR1 MNHNS, CDR2 SASEGT. V was clipped by 4 bases and J by 4 bases; unmatched bases: 1. This CDR3 is 15 amino acids long. The CDR3 sequence: CASSGLAGGSDTQYF. CDR3 DNA sequence: TGTGCCAGCAGTGGACTAGCGGGGGGGTCAGATACGCAGTATTTT.

V gene TRBV28 combines with J gene TRBJ2-7; no clear D gene. This CDR3 spans 13 amino acids. Germline V gene sequence: CDR1 MDHEN, CDR2 SYDVKM. V was pared by 3 bases and J by 5 bases, with 11 bases between. The CDR3 here is CASSFSLTHEQYF. CDR3 nucleotides: TGTGCCAGCAGTTTTTCACTGACCCACGAGCAGTACTTC.

This chain links TRBV12-5 with TRBJ2-2; possible D gene TRBD1, 6 bases. The V end lost 1 base, the J end lost 7 bases, and 22 bases lay between the germline ends. Germline loops: CDR1 LGHNT, CDR2 FRNRAP. The CDR3 has 18 residues. The CDR3 DNA follows: TGTGCTAGTGGTTTGGCCCGGGACACCCAAAGCCAGTTCGGGGAGCTGTTTTTT. Translating gives CASGLARDTQSQFGELFF.

The chain is built from TRBV28 and TRBJ2-7; 7 bases fit TRBD1. CDR3 length: 15 residues. Germline V gene lookup returns CDR1 MDHEN and CDR2 SYDVKM. The V segment lost 3 bases and the J segment 2 bases; nucleotides outside the gene matches: 7. The CDR3 region has the DNA TGTGCCAGCAGTTTGAACGCCAGGGGGACCTACGAGCAGTACTTC. Translated, it gives CASSLNARGTYEQYF.

The chain carries TRBV15 and TRBJ2-3; 9 bases are a match to TRBD2. This CDR3 has 14 amino acids. Germline-derived CDR1 and CDR2 are LNHNV and YYDKDF (reference sequence). The V segment lost 7 bases and the J segment 7 bases; nucleotides outside the gene matches: 9. DNA of the CDR3: TGTGCCACCACAACAGGGACTAGCTCGAATACGCAGTATTTT. It specifies CATTTGTSSNTQYF.

The count of this clone is one. CDR3 DNA: TGTGCCAGCAGTTACATACGAGGGGCGCGGGAGACCCAGTACTTC. This encodes CASSYIRGARETQYF. The chain joins TRBV6-5 to TRBJ2-5; the D call may be TRBD1 or TRBD2 (5 bases each). Trimming took 2 bases from V and 5 from J, leaving 15 bases between them. The CDR3 contains 15 residues. Germline V gives CDR1 MNHEY, CDR2 SVGAGI.

This clone was picked up one time. The V and J genes are TRBV7-9 and TRBJ1-4; D might be TRBD1 (6 bases). Germline V gene data show CDR1 as SEHNR and CDR2 as FQNEAQ (reference sequence). Trimming cost V 5 bases and J 8 bases, with 15 bases left between them. The CDR3 length is 14 residues. The CDR3 is CASSPYRDEEKLFF. CDR3 sequence (DNA): TGTGCCAGCAGCCCCTACAGGGATGAGGAAAAACTGTTTTTT.

This chain links TRBV30 with TRBJ1-1; possibly TRBD1 for D (5 bases). Germline CDR1 is GTSNPN and CDR2 is SVGIG (reference sequence). Trimming left V 7 bases short and J 5 bases short, with 17 bases between. The length of the CDR3 is 13 residues. Here the CDR3 DNA reads TGTGCCTCAAACGGCGGTGGGGGGACTGAAGCTTTCTTT. The encoded protein is CASNGGGGTEAFF.

On this clone: Mismatch with germline at one junction end may stem from a read error. V is TRBV19 and J is TRBJ2-7; D gene unclear. CDR1 LNHDA and CDR2 SQIVND come from the germline V gene (reference sequence). The CDR3 has 14 amino acids. The CDR3 nucleotides read TGTGCCGGTAGAAAGACGCTAAGCTCCTACGAGCAGTACTTC. The encoded protein is CAGRKTLSSYEQYF. Combining the CDR3 with reference TRBV19 and TRBJ2-7 gives the whole variable domain DGGITQSPKYLFRKEGQNVTLSCEQNLNHDAMYWYRQDPGQGLRLIYYSQIVNDFQKGDIAEGYSVSREKKESFPLTVTSAQKNPTAFYLCAGRKTLSSYEQYFGPGTRLTVT.

J is TRBJ2-2 and V is TRBV7-9; D is ambiguous. The V end lost 0 bases, the J end lost 1 base, and 18 bases lay between the germline ends. Germline values: CDR1 SEHNR, CDR2 FQNEAQ (reference sequence). The CDR3 sequence is 19 residues long. As DNA, the CDR3 is TGTGCCAGCAGCTTAGCAGGTTTTAGCTCCCCTCTGAACACCGGGGAGCTGTTTTTT. Its protein product is CASSLAGFSSPLNTGELFF.

The chain joins TRBV11-2 to TRBJ2-1, with unresolved D. This CDR3 region has 12 residues. V shed 6 bases and J shed 6 bases, with 9 bases lying between them. Germline CDR1 and CDR2: SGHAT and FQNNGV. The CDR3 sequence: CASRSELNEQFF. CDR3 bases: TGTGCCAGCAGGAGCGAGCTCAATGAGCAGTTCTTC.

This chain joins TRBV5-1 and TRBJ2-1, with D uncertain. The CDR3 sequence is 13 residues long. Trimming removed 2 bases at V and 8 bases at J, with 11 bases between. Germline CDR1 SGHRS, CDR2 YFSETQ. The CDR3 sequence is CASSFLGIDEQFF. The DNA of the CDR3 is TGCGCCAGCAGCTTTTTGGGTATCGATGAGCAGTTCTTC.

The chain links TRBV4-2 to TRBJ1-2; 7 bases are shared with TRBD1. J gave up 8 bases and V 0 bases, and 3 bases lay outside the gene matches. This CDR3 is 13 amino acids long. Germline V gene sequence: CDR1 LGHNA, CDR2 YNFKEQ. The CDR3 nucleotides are TGTGCCAGCAGCCAAGACAGGGGGAACGGCTACACCTTC. This gives the protein CASSQDRGNGYTF.

The chain employs TRBV27 and TRBJ2-7, with D possibly matching TRBD1 (5 bases). The CDR3 spans 14 residues. Per the germline V gene, CDR1 is MNHEY and CDR2 is SMNVEV (reference sequence). The ends were cut back, 3 bases at V and 3 bases at J, with 12 bases in the middle. The CDR3 reads CASSLKGEVYEQYF. The CDR3 DNA is TGTGCCAGCAGTTTGAAAGGGGAAGTCTACGAGCAGTACTTC.

The rearrangement joins TRBV18 to TRBJ2-7; TRBD2 agrees at 7 bases. CDR1 is KGHSH and CDR2 is LQKENI in the germline V gene. The CDR3 is made up of 15 amino acids. J lost 5 bases, V lost 2 bases, and 9 bases had no gene match. CDR3 sequence: CASSPSGGIRDEQYF. The CDR3 DNA follows: TGTGCCAGCTCACCATCGGGGGGTATTAGGGACGAGCAGTACTTC.

The CDR3 region is CASSPQGAAGNTIYF. For the CDR3, the DNA is TGTGCCAGCTCACCTCAGGGGGCCGCTGGAAACACCATATATTTT. V usage is TRBV18 and J usage is TRBJ1-3; 8 nucleotides align to TRBD1. V was pared by 3 bases and J by 2 bases, with 3 bases of the junction left unmatched. The CDR3 extends over 15 amino acids. Germline V CDR1 and CDR2: KGHSH, LQKENI.

The J gene is TRBJ2-2, the V gene TRBV28; the D gene is possibly TRBD1 (6 bases). The CDR3 totals 14 residues. With 6 bases removed from V and 1 base from J, the gap between germline ends came to 9 bases. Germline V CDR1 and CDR2: MDHEN, SYDVKM. The CDR3 sequence: CASSQGQNTGELFF. CDR3 DNA: TGTGCCAGCAGCCAGGGACAGAACACCGGGGAGCTGTTTTTT.

This chain joins TRBV11-2 and TRBJ1-3, with D possibly TRBD1 on 6 matching bases. Per the germline V gene, CDR1 is SGHAT and CDR2 is FQNNGV. CDR3 length: 15 residues. V was trimmed by 3 bases and J by 3 bases, leaving 12 bases between them. This CDR3 reads CASSFSGAFGNTIYF. CDR3 sequence (DNA): TGTGCCAGCAGCTTCTCAGGGGCCTTTGGAAACACCATATATTTT.

This chain uses TRBV7-3 with TRBJ1-6, with D maybe TRBD1 (5 bases). In germline, CDR1 is SGHTA, CDR2 FQGTGA. The CDR3 sequence is 17 residues long. V was clipped by 0 bases and J by 6 bases, with 15 bases between them. The CDR3 here is CASSLTSPGRPNSPLHF. In nucleotides, the CDR3 is TGTGCCAGCAGCTTAACGTCTCCAGGGAGGCCTAATTCACCCCTCCACTTT.

The rearrangement joins TRBV2 to TRBJ2-5, with TRBD2 matching 10 bases. The CDR3 totals 13 residues. Germline-derived CDR1 and CDR2 are SNHLY and FYNNEI. The junction had 4 bases not matched to a gene; V was cut back by 7 bases and J by 5 bases. The CDR3 sequence is CASNEGLAETQYF. The CDR3 coding sequence is TGTGCCAGCAATGAGGGACTAGCGGAGACCCAGTACTTC.

This chain uses TRBV11-2 with TRBJ1-1; perhaps TRBD1 as D (5 bases). V lost 4 bases, J lost 6 bases, and 9 bases lay in between. CDR3 length equals 12 residues. The germline gives CDR1 SGHAT, CDR2 FQNNGV. The CDR3 DNA sequence: TGTGCCAGCAGCTCCCGGGACTCTGAAGCTTTCTTT. Encoded protein: CASSSRDSEAFF.

The chain employs TRBV14 and TRBJ1-1; 9 bases agree with TRBD1. This CDR3 has 16 amino acids. Trimming removed 1 base from V and 2 bases from J; junction bases left unmatched: 5. Germline V gives CDR1 SGHDN, CDR2 FVKESK. CDR3 residues: CASSQGPGQGNTEAFF. CDR3 DNA: TGTGCCAGCAGCCAAGGACCGGGACAGGGAAACACTGAAGCTTTCTTT. Full variable domain (outside the CDR3, taken from reference TRBV14 and TRBJ1-1): EAGVTQFPSHSVIEKGQTVTLRCDPISGHDNLYWYRRVMGKEIKFLLHFVKESKQDESGMPNNRFLAERTGGTYSTLKVQPAELEDSGVYFCASSQGPGQGNTEAFFGQGTRLTVV.

This clone was detected only a few times. DNA of the CDR3: TGTGCCAGCAGTGAAGTTAGCGGGGGCCAAGAGACCCAGTACTTC. As protein: CASSEVSGGQETQYF. The chain combines TRBV6-1 with TRBJ2-5; 9 positions match TRBD2. Germline V gene sequence: CDR1 MNHNS, CDR2 SASEGT. The CDR3 totals 15 residues. The trim removed 1 base at V and 1 base at J, leaving 1 base unmatched.

This chain joins TRBV6-5 and TRBJ2-6, with D possibly matching TRBD2 (5 bases). Germline V gene data show CDR1 as MNHEY and CDR2 as SVGAGI. This CDR3 spans 15 amino acids. Trimming took 5 bases from V and 1 from J, leaving 9 bases between them. CDR3 in amino acids: CASSNGVSGANVLTF. The CDR3 DNA sequence: TGTGCCAGCAGTAACGGGGTTTCTGGGGCCAACGTCCTGACTTTC.

This rearrangement joins TRBV18 to TRBJ2-7; the D is unclear. The CDR3 has 13 residues. Germline CDR1 reads KGHSH; CDR2 reads LQKENI. Trimming pared 4 bases from V and 5 bases from J, leaving 12 bases between. The CDR3 bases are TGTGCCAGCTCACTAGGCAGGATCGACGAGCAGTACTTC. This gives the protein CASSLGRIDEQYF.

The chain is built from TRBV10-3 and TRBJ2-7, with 12 bases aligning to TRBD2. Germline values: CDR1 ENHRY, CDR2 SYGVKD. The CDR3 is 15 amino acids. Trimming at V came to 4 bases and at J to 1 base, leaving 2 bases not matched to a gene. CDR3 region: CAISGLAGVSYEQYF. DNA of the CDR3: TGTGCCATCAGTGGACTAGCGGGAGTGTCCTACGAGCAGTACTTC.

This rearrangement joins TRBV21-1 to TRBJ1-1; TRBD1 is taken as the D call from the table, unchecked against the DNA. TRBV21-1 is tagged as a pseudogene. The CDR3 covers 15 residues. The CDR3 nucleotides read TGTGCCAGCAGCAGGAGGACAGGGCGCGTTGAGGGAGCTTTCTTT. Translation gives CASSRRTGRVEGAFF.